The TCR beta chain described here comes from a study of PD-L1 blockade in urothelial cancer listed by TCRdb under 2017. Background on the whole study: All patients started therapy at some point between 2014 and 2016 and received atezolizumab 1,200 mg intravenously every 3 weeks. Blood samples were analyzed at two time points: 3 weeks after treatment start (second dose) and 6 weeks after treatment start. An ECOG performance status of 0 or 1 was recorded for the patients, and 0 to 3 prior chemotherapy regimens had been received by the patients. In the same patients, pretreatment tumors underwent whole exome sequencing and RNA sequencing in addition to TCR sequencing. Blood samples gave median yields of around 150,000 T cells and 80,000 to 90,000 unique TCRs, along with a median clonality of roughly 0.08. The study was an exploratory multi-omic analysis of somatic, immune and clinical correlates of response to PD-L1 blockade with atezolizumab in urothelial cancer. Durable clinical benefit was achieved by nine patients and was not achieved by 20 patients. About 85% of the 29 patients were males with bladder-origin urothelial cancer, and about 65% of the roughly 29 reported a prior smoking history. Durable clinical benefit was defined as a progression-free survival longer than 6 months, and TCR features were additionally tested against progression-free survival and overall survival. Pretreatment tumor samples, along with matched peripheral blood collected serially before and after atezolizumab treatment, underwent TCR sequencing. Around 30 patients had pretreatment blood TCR-seq, some 25 had at least one posttreatment blood collection, and some 25 had tumor TCR-seq.

Turning to this clone: The clone's antigen remains unknown. No base-level quality is on record; no much larger clone is a single base apart.

To estimate absolute template abundance from read counts, synthetic TCR analog templates were spiked into each PCR. Using the immunoSEQ assay, TCRbeta CDR3 regions were amplified from genomic DNA with bias-controlled V and J gene primers. Sequencing of rearranged TCRbeta segments was performed at approximately 20X coverage. In the source study's methods: Sequencing errors were corrected by clustering, and CDR3s were annotated against IMGT so that V, D and J genes could be assigned. Downstream analyses used only productive TCRbeta rearrangements and left out out-of-frame or stop-codon sequences. To compute clonality, Shannon entropy was normalized by the log of the number of unique productive sequences and then subtracted from one. Fisher's exact test with Benjamini-Hochberg correction, using a cutoff of adjusted p below 0.01, was how clones that differed between time points or between blood and tumor were identified. In TCRdb, the immuneACCESS table is reduced to in-frame sequences with V and J assigned. These tables do not hold every clone; where another copy was compared, an unresolved V gene accounts for under half, and the others remain unexplained. The DNA gave D and trimming, while V, J and clone size come from that table. The sample table records more than 95,000 clones; around 89% of these occur just once. The ten biggest clones cover 1.7% of the sample.

Read against the paper, the sample's time point label means: peripheral blood 6 weeks after treatment start. The cohort comprised fewer than 35 patients with locally advanced or metastatic urothelial carcinoma treated at Memorial Sloan Kettering on a trial protocol. Peripheral blood mononuclear cells were collected pretreatment and during treatment, with between 1 and 8 total time points obtained per patient. The Qiagen DNeasy Blood extraction kit was used to purify genomic DNA from total PBMCs and tumor samples. PBMCs were collected pretreatment and during treatment and were isolated and stored as previously described. Overall results and qualifications from the work: A pretreatment peripheral blood TCR clonality below the median was linked to improved progression-free and overall survival. Greater expansion of tumor-associated TCR clones in peripheral blood 3 weeks after the start of treatment was observed in patients with durable benefit (n of about 20, p = 0.022). Small sample size (n of about 30) and many exploratory analyses mean the results are intended to be hypothesis-generating.

CDR3 length: 14 amino acids, cysteine to phenylalanine. Only CDR3 DNA remains: 42 bases, in frame from the first base. For CDR1 and CDR2, the germline V gene lists SNHLY and FYNNEI. The chain couples TRBV2 to TRBJ2-1; the D gene is perhaps TRBD2, on 6 matching bases. This receptor was obtained from a man aged 60-69 years with urothelial cancer. The sample consisted of PBMCs, taken around atezolizumab (anti-PD-L1) treatment. The CDR3 region reads CASHRGSSYNEQFF. The nucleotide sequence is TGTGCATCTCATCGGGGGAGCTCCTACAATGAGCAGTTCTTC.